Reported below is one T cell receptor beta chain. The data originate from a study of blood T cell repertoires in COVID-19. Germline values: CDR1 LGHNA, CDR2 YNFKEQ. V lost 4 bases and J lost 1, with 11 bases in between. CDR3 length: 14 amino acids. TCRdb keeps only in-frame clones here, not all; method: immunoSEQ multiplex PCR. The repertoire includes 380,000 or so clones, around 90% of them detected once, and roughly 2% sits in the top ten. J is TRBJ2-7 and V is TRBV4-2; D ambiguous. The TCR was taken from a woman between 40 and 50 years old with acute COVID-19. The material sequenced was PBMCs or T cells enriched from blood (not recorded which). The CDR3 nucleotides read TGTGCCAGCAGCCCGGAGATAGGTTCCTACGAGCAGTACTTC. This translates into CASSPEIGSYEQYF.